The rows below give T cell receptor beta chains drawn from one sample of a study of blood T cells in healthy people across ages. TCRdb analysed the 5' RACE reads with MiXCR anew, one entry per CDR3 protein. The sample has some 900,000 distinct CDR3 sequences, roughly 43% seen once. Sample: blood. The receptors originated from a man in his thirties or forties in good health. Both conserved end residues are part of each CDR3. Fields, in order: J gene, V gene, D gene, clone size, CDR3 protein, CDR3 DNA. A D gene is named only where the DNA matches it firmly. Rows may omit the clone size; those that give it use once, few, many or a size class.

j_call: TRBJ2-7
v_call: TRBV6-1
d_call: TRBD1
clone_size: .
cdr3_aa: CASRLDRAGSYEQYF
cdr3_nt: TGTGCCAGCAGACTCGACAGGGCGGGCTCCTACGAGCAGTACTTC

j_call: TRBJ2-7
v_call: TRBV5-4
d_call: TRBD1
clone_size: .
cdr3_aa: CASSDPGQVVYEQYF
cdr3_nt: TGTGCCAGCAGCGACCCGGGACAGGTTGTCTACGAGCAGTACTTC

j_call: TRBJ2-7
v_call: TRBV28
d_call: .
clone_size: .
cdr3_aa: CASGGNELSYEQYF
cdr3_nt: TGTGCCAGCGGGGGAAACGAGCTTTCCTACGAGCAGTACTTC

j_call: TRBJ1-2
v_call: TRBV4-3
d_call: TRBD1
clone_size: .
cdr3_aa: CASSQDQGAFYGYTF
cdr3_nt: TGCGCCAGCAGCCAAGACCAGGGGGCCTTCTATGGCTACACCTTC

j_call: TRBJ2-7
v_call: TRBV20-1
d_call: .
clone_size: .
cdr3_aa: CSARGPGFPGEQYF
cdr3_nt: TGCAGTGCTAGAGGCCCGGGGTTCCCCGGGGAGCAGTACTTC

j_call: TRBJ2-7
v_call: TRBV12-3/TRBV12-4
d_call: TRBD2
clone_size: .
cdr3_aa: CTSSVSGDLREQYF
cdr3_nt: TGTACCAGCAGCGTTAGCGGGGACTTAAGGGAGCAGTACTTC

j_call: TRBJ2-5
v_call: TRBV5-1
d_call: .
clone_size: .
cdr3_aa: CASRAGLEGTQYF
cdr3_nt: TGCGCCAGCAGGGCGGGACTCGAGGGGACCCAGTACTTC

j_call: TRBJ1-5
v_call: TRBV28
d_call: TRBD1
clone_size: .
cdr3_aa: CASRRGQGMEPQHF
cdr3_nt: TGTGCCAGCAGGCGCGGACAGGGGATGGAGCCCCAGCATTTT

j_call: TRBJ2-3
v_call: TRBV11-1
d_call: .
clone_size: few
cdr3_aa: CASSPRDGYTDTQYF
cdr3_nt: TGTGCCAGCAGCCCCCGGGACGGCTACACAGATACGCAGTATTTT

j_call: TRBJ2-3
v_call: TRBV27
d_call: .
clone_size: .
cdr3_aa: CASSPFGQGSTDTQYF
cdr3_nt: TGTGCCAGCAGCCCCTTTGGGCAGGGTAGCACAGATACGCAGTATTTT

j_call: TRBJ1-2
v_call: TRBV4-1
d_call: TRBD1
clone_size: few
cdr3_aa: CASSHDTGTGVDGYTF
cdr3_nt: TGCGCCAGCAGCCACGACACCGGGACAGGTGTTGATGGCTACACCTTC

j_call: TRBJ1-2
v_call: TRBV7-2
d_call: .
clone_size: few
cdr3_aa: CASSLGAGRYGYTF
cdr3_nt: TGTGCCAGCAGCTTAGGCGCTGGCAGGTATGGCTACACCTTC

j_call: TRBJ1-5
v_call: TRBV6-1
d_call: .
clone_size: .
cdr3_aa: CASRSRTVSNQPQHF
cdr3_nt: TGTGCCAGCAGGAGCAGGACAGTTAGCAATCAGCCCCAGCATTTT

j_call: TRBJ1-4
v_call: TRBV20-1
d_call: .
clone_size: .
cdr3_aa: CSARDWEGIEKLFF
cdr3_nt: TGCAGTGCTAGAGATTGGGAAGGGATCGAAAAACTGTTTTTT

j_call: TRBJ1-2
v_call: TRBV20-1
d_call: .
clone_size: few
cdr3_aa: CSARDVADYGYTF
cdr3_nt: TGCAGTGCTAGAGACGTGGCGGACTATGGCTACACCTTC

j_call: TRBJ1-2
v_call: TRBV14
d_call: .
clone_size: .
cdr3_aa: CASSQAEGRSYGYTF
cdr3_nt: TGTGCCAGCAGCCAAGCAGAGGGGCGAAGCTATGGCTACACCTTC

j_call: TRBJ2-3
v_call: TRBV9
d_call: TRBD2
clone_size: .
cdr3_aa: CASSVVSLRTTSGGAKDTQYF
cdr3_nt: TGTGCCAGCAGCGTAGTTTCCCTAAGAACGACTAGCGGGGGGGCAAAGGATACGCAGTATTTT

j_call: TRBJ2-1
v_call: TRBV6-2/TRBV6-3
d_call: TRBD2
clone_size: few
cdr3_aa: CASGLVGEQFF
cdr3_nt: TGTGCCAGCGGACTAGTTGGTGAGCAGTTCTTC

j_call: TRBJ2-1
v_call: TRBV5-6
d_call: .
clone_size: .
cdr3_aa: CASSLYAGAEEQFF
cdr3_nt: TGTGCCAGCAGCTTGTACGCAGGGGCAGAAGAGCAGTTCTTC

j_call: TRBJ1-6
v_call: TRBV7-2
d_call: TRBD1
clone_size: .
cdr3_aa: CASSLDRQGGDNSPLHF
cdr3_nt: TGTGCCAGCAGCTTAGACCGACAGGGAGGAGACAATTCACCCCTCCACTTT

j_call: TRBJ1-1
v_call: TRBV20-1
d_call: TRBD1
clone_size: few
cdr3_aa: CSAEDRGSTEAFF
cdr3_nt: TGTAGTGCAGAAGACAGGGGTAGCACTGAAGCTTTCTTT

j_call: TRBJ1-1
v_call: TRBV7-9
d_call: .
clone_size: .
cdr3_aa: CASSLGGQAPAFF
cdr3_nt: TGTGCCAGCAGCTTAGGGGGCCAGGCCCCAGCTTTCTTT

j_call: TRBJ2-5
v_call: TRBV24-1
d_call: .
clone_size: .
cdr3_aa: CATSGQNQETQYF
cdr3_nt: TGTGCCACCAGTGGGCAAAACCAAGAGACCCAGTACTTC

j_call: TRBJ2-4
v_call: TRBV5-1
d_call: .
clone_size: .
cdr3_aa: CASSLGMDSTKNIQYF
cdr3_nt: TGCGCCAGCAGCTTGGGAATGGACTCAACCAAAAACATTCAGTACTTC

j_call: TRBJ1-1
v_call: TRBV7-2
d_call: .
clone_size: few
cdr3_aa: CASSLYWGRRNTEAFF
cdr3_nt: TGTGCCAGCAGCCTCTACTGGGGCAGGCGGAACACTGAAGCTTTCTTT

j_call: TRBJ2-7
v_call: TRBV25-1
d_call: .
clone_size: .
cdr3_aa: CASSESEGHEQYF
cdr3_nt: TGTGCCAGCAGTGAATCAGAAGGGCACGAGCAGTACTTC

j_call: TRBJ2-3
v_call: TRBV7-2
d_call: .
clone_size: few
cdr3_aa: CASSLDMAGGTDTQYF
cdr3_nt: TGTGCCAGCAGCTTAGATATGGCAGGGGGCACAGATACGCAGTATTTT

j_call: TRBJ2-1
v_call: TRBV20-1
d_call: TRBD1
clone_size: .
cdr3_aa: CSARSWTGTYNEQFF
cdr3_nt: TGCAGTGCTAGATCCTGGACAGGGACCTACAATGAGCAGTTCTTC

j_call: TRBJ2-1
v_call: TRBV28
d_call: TRBD2
clone_size: few
cdr3_aa: CASHVAGGSSYNEQFF
cdr3_nt: TGTGCCAGCCACGTGGCGGGGGGGAGCTCCTACAATGAGCAGTTCTTC

j_call: TRBJ2-3
v_call: TRBV30
d_call: TRBD1
clone_size: .
cdr3_aa: CAWSATGGATDTQYF
cdr3_nt: TGTGCCTGGAGCGCTACAGGGGGCGCGACAGATACGCAGTATTTT

j_call: TRBJ1-6
v_call: TRBV4-2
d_call: TRBD1
clone_size: .
cdr3_aa: CASSQARQGYNSPLHF
cdr3_nt: TGTGCCAGCAGCCAAGCCCGACAGGGCTATAATTCACCCCTCCACTTT

j_call: TRBJ1-2
v_call: TRBV28
d_call: .
clone_size: .
cdr3_aa: CASRAGPSGNYGYTF
cdr3_nt: TGTGCCAGCAGGGCGGGACCCTCGGGGAACTATGGCTACACTTTC

j_call: TRBJ1-2
v_call: TRBV18
d_call: .
clone_size: .
cdr3_aa: CASSPNREANYGYTF
cdr3_nt: TGTGCCAGCTCACCTAACCGAGAAGCTAACTATGGCTACACCTTC

j_call: TRBJ2-2
v_call: TRBV29-1
d_call: .
clone_size: few
cdr3_aa: CSVGHSNTGELFF
cdr3_nt: TGCAGCGTTGGACACTCGAACACCGGGGAGCTGTTTTTT

j_call: TRBJ2-1
v_call: TRBV25-1
d_call: .
clone_size: .
cdr3_aa: CASAPPTHNEQFF
cdr3_nt: TGTGCCAGCGCCCCCCCTACCCACAATGAGCAGTTCTTC

j_call: TRBJ1-4
v_call: TRBV6-5
d_call: .
clone_size: .
cdr3_aa: CAISDPVREKLFF
cdr3_nt: TGTGCCATCAGTGACCCCGTACGGGAAAAACTGTTTTTT

j_call: TRBJ2-7
v_call: TRBV7-9
d_call: .
clone_size: many
cdr3_aa: CASSPISYEQYF
cdr3_nt: TGTGCCAGCAGCCCCATCTCCTACGAGCAGTACTTC

j_call: TRBJ1-2
v_call: TRBV29-1
d_call: TRBD1
clone_size: few
cdr3_aa: CSVVPGQGGRGYTF
cdr3_nt: TGCAGCGTGGTACCTGGACAGGGAGGGCGCGGCTACACCTTC

j_call: TRBJ2-3
v_call: TRBV27
d_call: .
clone_size: .
cdr3_aa: CASSLARLADTQYF
cdr3_nt: TGTGCCAGCAGTTTAGCCAGACTCGCAGATACGCAGTATTTT

j_call: TRBJ2-2
v_call: TRBV7-2
d_call: TRBD2
clone_size: .
cdr3_aa: CASSLAFGTTNTGELFF
cdr3_nt: TGTGCCAGCAGCTTAGCCTTCGGGACTACGAACACCGGGGAGCTGTTTTTT

j_call: TRBJ1-6
v_call: TRBV7-2
d_call: .
clone_size: .
cdr3_aa: CASSRGTSSYNSPLHF
cdr3_nt: TGTGCCAGCAGCCGTGGGACAAGCTCCTATAATTCACCTCTCCACTTT

j_call: TRBJ2-5
v_call: TRBV7-2
d_call: .
clone_size: .
cdr3_aa: CASSLIPRPQETQYF
cdr3_nt: TGTGCCAGCAGCTTAATCCCCAGGCCGCAAGAGACCCAGTACTTC

j_call: TRBJ2-5
v_call: TRBV4-3
d_call: .
clone_size: few
cdr3_aa: CASSQDPGARETQYF
cdr3_nt: TGCGCCAGCAGCCAAGATCCGGGGGCGAGGGAGACCCAGTACTTC